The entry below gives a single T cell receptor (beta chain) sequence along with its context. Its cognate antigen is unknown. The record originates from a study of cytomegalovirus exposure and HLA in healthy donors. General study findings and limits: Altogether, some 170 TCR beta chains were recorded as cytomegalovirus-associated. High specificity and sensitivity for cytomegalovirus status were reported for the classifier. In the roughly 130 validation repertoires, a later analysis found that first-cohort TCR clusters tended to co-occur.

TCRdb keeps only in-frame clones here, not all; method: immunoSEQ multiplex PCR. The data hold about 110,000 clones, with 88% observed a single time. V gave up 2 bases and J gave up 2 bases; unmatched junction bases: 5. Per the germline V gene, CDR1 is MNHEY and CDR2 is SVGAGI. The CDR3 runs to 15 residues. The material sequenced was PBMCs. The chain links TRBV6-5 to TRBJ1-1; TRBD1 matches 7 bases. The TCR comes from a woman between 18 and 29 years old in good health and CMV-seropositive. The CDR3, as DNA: TGTGCCAGCAGTTACACAGGGGCAGATAACACTGAAGCTTTCTTT. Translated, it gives CASSYTGADNTEAFF.